This T cell receptor beta chain was recovered during a study of patients and donors after allogeneic stem cell transplantation. From the RT-PCR reads, TCRdb called clonotypes with MiXCR, one entry per CDR3 protein. The sample has about 110,000 distinct CDR3 sequences, approximately 35% seen once. This receptor was taken from a human donor who was either an allogeneic HSCT recipient or a stem cell or donor lymphocyte infusion donor (not recorded which). It is not recorded whose cells these are; they may come from a transplant donor. What was sequenced was blood, either unsorted or a sorted T cell fraction (not recorded which).

CDR3 region: CASKQGGTEAFF. The CDR3 DNA follows: TGCGCCAGCAAGCAGGGAGGCACTGAAGCTTTCTTT. V and J are TRBV5-1 and TRBJ1-1, with D possibly matching TRBD1 (5 bases). Deletions cut 6 bases from V and 4 bases from J, with 10 bases between. Germline-derived CDR1 and CDR2 are SGHRS and YFSETQ. This CDR3 has 12 residues.